This entry concerns a single T cell receptor (beta chain). Original handling: Reference gene primer amplification gave nucleated cell count estimates. Libraries were prepared by immunoSEQ multiplex PCR; TCRdb keeps only in-frame clonotypes and omits some of them. V and J calls and clone size are copied from that table; D and trimming were computed from the DNA. The sample shows about 210,000 clones, 70% to 90% of them seen only once. These data are taken from a study of blood T cell repertoires in COVID-19. The CDR3 totals 16 residues. In germline, CDR1 is MGHDK, CDR2 SYGVNS. V was clipped by 3 bases and J by 0 bases; unmatched bases: 6.

This sequence joins TRBV25-1 and TRBJ2-5; 8 bases are shared with TRBD1. Sequenced: peripheral blood. This sequence was found in a man aged 55 to 70 with COVID-19, enrolled during active disease. CDR3: CASSDIRGQNQETQYF. CDR3 nucleotides: TGTGCCAGCAGTGACATCAGGGGGCAGAACCAAGAGACCCAGTACTTC.